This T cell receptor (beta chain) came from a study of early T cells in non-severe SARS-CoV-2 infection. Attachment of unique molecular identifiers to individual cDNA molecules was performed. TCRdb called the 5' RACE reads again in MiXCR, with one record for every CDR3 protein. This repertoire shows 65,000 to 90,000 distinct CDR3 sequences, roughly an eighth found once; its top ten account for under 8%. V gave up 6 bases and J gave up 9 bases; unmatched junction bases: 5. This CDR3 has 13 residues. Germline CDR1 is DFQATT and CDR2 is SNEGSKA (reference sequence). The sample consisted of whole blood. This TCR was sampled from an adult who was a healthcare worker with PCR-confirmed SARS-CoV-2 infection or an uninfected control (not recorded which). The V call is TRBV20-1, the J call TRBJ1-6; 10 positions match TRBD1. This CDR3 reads CSARTGGSSPLHF. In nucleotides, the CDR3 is TGCAGTGCGAGGACAGGGGGGAGTTCACCCCTCCACTTT.